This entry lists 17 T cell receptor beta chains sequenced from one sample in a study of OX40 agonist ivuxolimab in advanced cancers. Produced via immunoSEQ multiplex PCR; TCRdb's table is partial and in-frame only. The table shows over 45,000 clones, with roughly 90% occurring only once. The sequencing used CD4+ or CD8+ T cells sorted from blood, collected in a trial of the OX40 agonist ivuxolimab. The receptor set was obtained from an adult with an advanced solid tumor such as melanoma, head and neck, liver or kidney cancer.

CDR3 protein: CASRIGYEQYF. CDR3 bases: TGTGCCAGCAGAATCGGCTACGAGCAGTACTTC. V is TRBV2 and J is TRBJ2-7; unclear D gene. This CDR3 spans 11 amino acids. Germline CDR1 SNHLY, CDR2 FYNNEI. The V end lost 6 bases, the J end lost 3 bases, and 6 bases lay between the germline ends.

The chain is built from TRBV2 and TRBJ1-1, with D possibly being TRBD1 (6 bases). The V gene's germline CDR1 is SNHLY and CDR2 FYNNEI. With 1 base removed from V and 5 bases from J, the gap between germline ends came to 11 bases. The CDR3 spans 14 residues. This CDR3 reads CASSEVGGGTEAFF. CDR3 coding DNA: TGTGCCAGCAGTGAAGTGGGGGGCGGGACTGAAGCTTTCTTT.

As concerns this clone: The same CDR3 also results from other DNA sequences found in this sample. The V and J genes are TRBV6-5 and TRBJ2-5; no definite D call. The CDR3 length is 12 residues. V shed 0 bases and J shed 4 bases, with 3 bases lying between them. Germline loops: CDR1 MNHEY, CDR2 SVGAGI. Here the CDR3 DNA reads TGTGCCAGCAGTTACTCTGGAGAGACCCAGTACTTC. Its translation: CASSYSGETQYF.

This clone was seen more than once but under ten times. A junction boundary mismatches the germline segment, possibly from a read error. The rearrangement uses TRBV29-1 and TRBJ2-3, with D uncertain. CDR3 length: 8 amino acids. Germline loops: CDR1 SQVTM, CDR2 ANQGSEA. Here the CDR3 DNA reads TGCAGCGCGGATATTGACCTTTTT. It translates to CSADIDLF.

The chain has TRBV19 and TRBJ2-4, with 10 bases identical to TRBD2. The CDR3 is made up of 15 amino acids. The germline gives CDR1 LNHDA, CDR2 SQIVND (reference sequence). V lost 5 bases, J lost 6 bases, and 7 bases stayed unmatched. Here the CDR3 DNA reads TGTGCCAGTAGTTTGTTAGCGGGAGGTGTAAACATTCAGTACTTC. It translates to CASSLLAGGVNIQYF. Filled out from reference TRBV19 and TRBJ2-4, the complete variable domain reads DGGITQSPKYLFRKEGQNVTLSCEQNLNHDAMYWYRQDPGQGLRLIYYSQIVNDFQKGDIAEGYSVSREKKESFPLTVTSAQKNPTAFYLCASSLLAGGVNIQYFGAGTRLSVL.

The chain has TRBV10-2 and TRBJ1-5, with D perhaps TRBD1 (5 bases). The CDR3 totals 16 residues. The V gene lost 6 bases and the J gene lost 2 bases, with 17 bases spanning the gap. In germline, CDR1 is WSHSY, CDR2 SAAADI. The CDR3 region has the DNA TGCGCCAGCAGGAGGGAAGGGGTTAATCGCAATCAGCCCCAGCATTTT. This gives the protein CASRREGVNRNQPQHF.

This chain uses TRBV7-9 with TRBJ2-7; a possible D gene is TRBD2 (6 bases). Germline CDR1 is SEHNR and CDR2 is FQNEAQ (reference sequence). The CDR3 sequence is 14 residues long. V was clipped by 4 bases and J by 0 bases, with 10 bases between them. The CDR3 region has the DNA TGTGCCAGCAGCTCGGACTATCCCTCCTACGAGCAGTACTTC. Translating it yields CASSSDYPSYEQYF.

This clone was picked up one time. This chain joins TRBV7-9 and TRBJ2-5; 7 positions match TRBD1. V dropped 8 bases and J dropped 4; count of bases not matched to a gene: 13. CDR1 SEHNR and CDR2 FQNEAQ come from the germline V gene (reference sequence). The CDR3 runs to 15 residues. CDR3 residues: CASGDQKQGLETQYF. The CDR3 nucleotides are TGTGCCAGCGGCGACCAGAAACAGGGGCTAGAGACCCAGTACTTC.

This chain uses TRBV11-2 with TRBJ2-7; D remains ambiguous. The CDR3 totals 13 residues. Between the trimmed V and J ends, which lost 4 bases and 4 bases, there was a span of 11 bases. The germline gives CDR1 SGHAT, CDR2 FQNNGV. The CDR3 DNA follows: TGTGCCAGCAGCTCCCTTCCTATATACGAGCAGTACTTC. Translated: CASSSLPIYEQYF.

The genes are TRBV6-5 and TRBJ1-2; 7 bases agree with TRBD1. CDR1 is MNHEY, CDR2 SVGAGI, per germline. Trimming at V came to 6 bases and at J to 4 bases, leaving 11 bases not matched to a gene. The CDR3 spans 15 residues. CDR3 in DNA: TGTGCCAGCAGCTCCTCGACAGGGACGGGCTATGGCTACACCTTC. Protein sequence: CASSSSTGTGYGYTF.

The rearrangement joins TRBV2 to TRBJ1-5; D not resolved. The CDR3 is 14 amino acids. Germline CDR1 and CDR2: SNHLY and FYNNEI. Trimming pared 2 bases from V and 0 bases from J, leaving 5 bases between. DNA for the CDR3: TGTGCCAGCAGTGAACCGCATAGCAATCAGCCCCAGCATTTT. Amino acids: CASSEPHSNQPQHF.

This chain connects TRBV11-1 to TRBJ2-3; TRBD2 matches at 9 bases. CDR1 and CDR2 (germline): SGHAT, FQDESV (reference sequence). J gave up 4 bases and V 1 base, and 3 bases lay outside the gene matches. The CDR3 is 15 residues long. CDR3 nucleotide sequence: TGTGCCAGCAGCTTAGGACTAGCGGACCCAGATACGCAGTATTTT. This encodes CASSLGLADPDTQYF.

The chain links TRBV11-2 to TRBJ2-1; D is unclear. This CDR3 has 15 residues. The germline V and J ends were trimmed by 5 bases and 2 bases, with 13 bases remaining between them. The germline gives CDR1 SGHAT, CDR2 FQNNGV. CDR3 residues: CASSVKGSPYNEQFF. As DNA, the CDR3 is TGTGCCAGCAGCGTCAAGGGATCCCCCTACAATGAGCAGTTCTTC.

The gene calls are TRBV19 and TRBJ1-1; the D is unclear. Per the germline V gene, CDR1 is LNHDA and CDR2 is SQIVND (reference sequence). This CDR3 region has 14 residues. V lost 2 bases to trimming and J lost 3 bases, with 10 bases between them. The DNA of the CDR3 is TGTGCCAGTAGTATAAACACCTTCCACACTGAAGCTTTCTTT. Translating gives CASSINTFHTEAFF. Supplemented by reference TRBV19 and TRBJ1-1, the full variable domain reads DGGITQSPKYLFRKEGQNVTLSCEQNLNHDAMYWYRQDPGQGLRLIYYSQIVNDFQKGDIAEGYSVSREKKESFPLTVTSAQKNPTAFYLCASSINTFHTEAFFGQGTRLTVV.

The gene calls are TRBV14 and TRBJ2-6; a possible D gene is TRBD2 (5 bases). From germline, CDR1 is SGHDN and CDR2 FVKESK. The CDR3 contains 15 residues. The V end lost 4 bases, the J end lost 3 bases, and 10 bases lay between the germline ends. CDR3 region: CASSLRASGANVLTF. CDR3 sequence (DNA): TGTGCCAGCAGCCTGCGGGCAAGTGGGGCCAACGTCCTGACTTTC.

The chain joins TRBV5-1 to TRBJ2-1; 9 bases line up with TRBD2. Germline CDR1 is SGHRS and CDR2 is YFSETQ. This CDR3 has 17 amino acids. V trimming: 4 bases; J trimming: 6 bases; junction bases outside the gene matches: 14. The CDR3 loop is CASSLNPLSGGSNEQFF. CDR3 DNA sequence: TGCGCCAGCAGCCTAAACCCCCTTAGCGGGGGATCCAATGAGCAGTTCTTC. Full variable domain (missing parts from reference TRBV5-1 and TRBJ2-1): KAGVTQTPRYLIKTRGQQVTLSCSPISGHRSVSWYQQTPGQGLQFLFEYFSETQRNKGNFPGRFSGRQFSNSRSEMNVSTLELGDSALYLCASSLNPLSGGSNEQFFGPGTRLTVL.

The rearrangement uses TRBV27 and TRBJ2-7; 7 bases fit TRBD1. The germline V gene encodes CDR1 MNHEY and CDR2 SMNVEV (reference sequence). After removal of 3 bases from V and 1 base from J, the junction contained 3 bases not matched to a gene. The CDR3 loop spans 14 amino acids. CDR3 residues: CASSFRGKSYEQYF. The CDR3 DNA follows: TGTGCCAGCAGTTTCAGGGGGAAATCCTACGAGCAGTACTTC.